The TCR beta chain under discussion was sequenced for a study of siplizumab effects on memory and regulatory T cells. General study results and limits: Proliferating Tregs from siplizumab cultures lacked functional confirmation of suppression.

TCRdb's table, derived via immunoSEQ multiplex PCR, lists solely in-frame clones and lacks some. The sample lists about 100,000 clones; more than 85% were seen once. This CDR3 has 18 amino acids. The V gene lost 2 bases and the J gene lost 6 bases, with 23 bases spanning the gap. Germline assignment: CDR1 SEHNR and CDR2 FQNEAQ (reference sequence). As for this clone: What it binds is unknown.

This chain joins TRBV7-9 and TRBJ1-3; no clear D. The material sequenced was CD4+ T cells sorted from blood. This sequence was found in a human donor in good health. DNA of the CDR3: TGTGCCAGCAGCTTACTGCTCGTCAGACAAACCCTGGAAAACACCATATATTTT. Amino acids: CASSLLLVRQTLENTIYF.